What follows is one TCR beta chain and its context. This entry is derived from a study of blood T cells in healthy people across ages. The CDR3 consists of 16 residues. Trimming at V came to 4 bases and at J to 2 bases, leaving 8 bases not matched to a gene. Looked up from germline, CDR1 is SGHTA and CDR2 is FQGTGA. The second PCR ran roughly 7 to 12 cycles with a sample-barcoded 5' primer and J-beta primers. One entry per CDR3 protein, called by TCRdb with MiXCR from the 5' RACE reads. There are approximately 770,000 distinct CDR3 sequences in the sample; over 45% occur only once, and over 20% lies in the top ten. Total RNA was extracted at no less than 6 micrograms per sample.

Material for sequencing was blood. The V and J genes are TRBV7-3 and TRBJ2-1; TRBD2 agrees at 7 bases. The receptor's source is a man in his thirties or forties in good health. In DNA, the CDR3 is TGTGCCAGCAGCTACACGGCGGGAGCCCCCTACAATGAGCAGTTCTTC. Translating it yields CASSYTAGAPYNEQFF.